This entry features one T cell receptor (beta chain) sequence. Its antigen remains unknown. Data came from immunoSEQ multiplex PCR; TCRdb stores just in-frame clones and leaves some out. The sample includes 15,000 or so clones. The data originate from a study of T cells in women clearing cervical HPV infection. Study summary: Case blood was drawn a median around 150 days after lesion detection.

Study observations and caveats: Repertoire richness, not evenness, was significantly elevated in CIN3+ cases versus controls.

HPV was found by MY09/MY11 PCR and dot-blot genotyping. Sequenced material: blood buffy coat. This TCR was recovered from a woman aged 18 to 75 with a cervical HPV16 infection that either progressed to CIN3+ or cleared (not recorded which).

The CDR3 bases that were read are TGTGCCAGTAGCGCAGGGATCGTAACCTACGAG. It specifies CASSAGIVTYE. The CDR3 in full is CASSAGIVTYEQYF. The chain is built from TRBV19 and TRBJ2-7; TRBD1 might be the D (5 bases). The read ends 3 residues early relative to the CDR3; the germline J gene fills the gap. This CDR3 has 14 amino acids. The V end lost 6 bases, the J end lost 2 bases, and 14 bases lay between the germline ends. Germline V lookup: CDR1 LNHDA, CDR2 SQIVND (reference sequence). Full variable domain (remainder filled in from reference TRBV19 and TRBJ2-7): DGGITQSPKYLFRKEGQNVTLSCEQNLNHDAMYWYRQDPGQGLRLIYYSQIVNDFQKGDIAEGYSVSREKKESFPLTVTSAQKNPTAFYLCASSAGIVTYEQYFGPGTRLTVT.